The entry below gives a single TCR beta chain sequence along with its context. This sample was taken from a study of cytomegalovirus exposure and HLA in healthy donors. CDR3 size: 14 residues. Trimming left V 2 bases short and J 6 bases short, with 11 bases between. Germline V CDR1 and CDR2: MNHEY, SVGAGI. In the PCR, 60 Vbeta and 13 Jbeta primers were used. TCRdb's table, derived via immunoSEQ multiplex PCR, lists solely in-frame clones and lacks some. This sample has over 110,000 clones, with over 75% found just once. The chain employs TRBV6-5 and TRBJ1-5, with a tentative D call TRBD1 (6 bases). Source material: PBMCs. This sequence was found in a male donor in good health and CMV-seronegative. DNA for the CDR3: TGTGCCAGCAGTTACAGGGAAGGGGGTCAGCCCCAGCATTTT. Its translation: CASSYREGGQPQHF.